The clone carrying this T cell receptor beta chain has a count of ten or more. Germline V CDR1 and CDR2: SGHVS, FQNEAQ. This CDR3 contains 12 residues. Trimming shortened V by 5 bases and J by 0 bases, and 3 bases separated the two germline ends. This specimen comes from a study of T cells in Graves' hyperthyroidism and ophthalmopathy. TCR beta CDR3 regions were amplified from RNA. Using the HTBI primer set, a first-round RT-PCR was run on the TCR CDR3. TCRdb passed the multiplex PCR reads through MiXCR, listing each CDR3 protein once. The data hold around 490,000 distinct CDR3 sequences, with just under 20% observed a single time.

Material: blood. The V gene is TRBV7-8, the J gene TRBJ2-3; D uncertain. This TCR was recovered from a man between 35 and 55 years old with Graves' ophthalmopathy. The CDR3 region is CASSASTDTQYF. The CDR3 DNA follows: TGTGCCAGCAGCGCAAGCACAGATACGCAGTATTTT.